A selection of T cell receptor beta chains follows, all from one sample in a study of response to subunit inactivated influenza vaccine. Via MiXCR, TCRdb re-called the RT-PCR reads, giving one row per CDR3 protein. The sample comprises more than 450,000 distinct CDR3 sequences, 10% to 12% of which are singletons, and approximately 11% rests with the top ten. These data were also reused for a study on T cells expressing NK-cell markers.

This specimen was PBMCs from blood, taken on the day of vaccination. All receptors come from a man between 50 and 59 years old who received an inactivated influenza vaccine. CDR3s include the opening cysteine and the closing phenylalanine or tryptophan. The D gene is left open where the match is weak. Only part of the rows carry a size: once, few, many, or a class if the clone is expanded.

few	NA	TRBV6-1	TRBJ1-3	CATSHRRGNTIYF	TGTGCCACGTCTCACCGCCGGGGAAACACCATATATTTT
NA	NA	TRBV6-2/TRBV6-3	TRBJ2-1	CASSLEVSYNEQFF	TGTGCCAGCAGTTTGGAGGTCTCCTACAATGAGCAGTTCTTC
NA	NA	TRBV29-1	TRBJ2-3	CSVAGKDTQYF	TGCAGCGTTGCCGGCAAGGATACGCAGTATTTT
NA	TRBD1	TRBV5-6	TRBJ2-2	CASSWGQINTGELFF	TGTGCCAGCAGCTGGGGACAGATTAACACCGGGGAGCTGTTTTTT
NA	NA	TRBV7-9	TRBJ2-7	CASSLVFAIPYEQYF	TGTGCCAGCAGCTTAGTTTTTGCCATTCCCTACGAGCAGTACTTC
NA	NA	TRBV2	TRBJ2-2	CASRADATGELFF	TGTGCCAGCAGAGCCGACGCAACTGGTGAGCTGTTTTTT
few	TRBD2	TRBV4-3	TRBJ2-3	CASRRALDGRSSTDTQYF	TGCGCCAGCCGCCGTGCGCTTGACGGGAGGTCTTCCACAGATACGCAGTATTTT
few	TRBD1	TRBV2	TRBJ2-7	CATGQGPYEQYF	TGTGCCACAGGACAGGGTCCCTACGAGCAGTACTTC
NA	TRBD2	TRBV2	TRBJ2-3	CASRPRLAGSTDTQYF	TGTGCCAGCAGACCAAGACTAGCGGGTAGCACAGATACGCAGTATTTT
NA	NA	TRBV10-3	TRBJ2-7	CATVGTASYEQYF	TGTGCCACTGTCGGGACTGCCTCCTACGAGCAGTACTTC
NA	TRBD2	TRBV29-1	TRBJ2-7	CSVWTSGTTYEQYF	TGCAGCGTTTGGACTAGCGGGACTACTTACGAGCAGTACTTC
NA	NA	TRBV4-3	TRBJ1-2	CASSQGNRAANYGYTF	TGCGCCAGCAGCCAAGGGAACCGCGCAGCTAACTATGGCTACACCTTC
many	TRBD1	TRBV12-3/TRBV12-4	TRBJ2-2	CASADRAGGELFF	TGTGCCAGCGCCGACAGGGCAGGCGGGGAGCTGTTTTTT
NA	TRBD2	TRBV20-1	TRBJ2-2	CSAGVAGVTGELFF	TGCAGTGCTGGGGTAGCGGGAGTCACCGGGGAGCTGTTTTTT
many	NA	TRBV3-1	TRBJ1-6	CASSQGQVNSPLHF	TGTGCCAGCAGCCAAGGGCAGGTCAATTCACCCCTCCACTTT
few	NA	TRBV4-1	TRBJ1-3	CASSQAATGLSSGNTIYF	TGCGCCAGCAGCCAAGCGGCTACCGGCCTGAGCTCTGGAAACACCATATATTTT
NA	NA	TRBV3-1	TRBJ2-5	CASSQVWSGFWETQYF	TGTGCCAGCAGCCAAGTGTGGTCTGGGTTTTGGGAGACCCAGTACTTC
few	NA	TRBV3-1	TRBJ1-2	CASSPGWDYGYTF	TGTGCCAGCAGCCCCGGGTGGGACTATGGCTACACCTTC
few	TRBD2	TRBV20-1	TRBJ2-3	CSASWSGGSSRF	TGCAGTGCTAGCTGGAGCGGGGGCTCCTCCCGATTT
NA	NA	TRBV28	TRBJ2-7	CASTGPKEGISYEQYF	TGTGCCAGCACTGGACCCAAAGAGGGGATATCCTACGAGCAGTACTTC
few	TRBD1	TRBV20-1	TRBJ2-5	CSAGIRGNQETQYF	TGCAGTGCTGGGATCAGGGGGAACCAAGAGACCCAGTACTTC
NA	TRBD2	TRBV5-4	TRBJ2-2	CASSLAAGLAEINTGELFF	TGTGCCAGCAGCTTGGCCGCCGGACTAGCGGAAATCAACACCGGGGAGCTGTTTTTT
few	NA	TRBV12-3/TRBV12-4	TRBJ1-1	CASSRGIVGTLAFF	TGTGCCAGCAGTCGAGGGATTGTAGGCACCTTGGCTTTCTTT
many	NA	TRBV2	TRBJ1-1	CATQQLNTEAFF	TGTGCCACCCAACAGTTAAACACTGAAGCTTTCTTT
many	NA	TRBV5-1	TRBJ2-7	CASSLVGPSYEQYF	TGCGCCAGCAGCTTGGTGGGACCCTCCTACGAGCAGTACTTC
few	NA	TRBV5-6	TRBJ2-3	CASSLAGGGLLSDTQYF	TGTGCCAGCAGCTTGGCCGGGGGTGGCCTTTTATCAGATACGCAGTATTTT
many	NA	TRBV10-3	TRBJ2-3	CAISASTSYTDTQYF	TGTGCCATCAGTGCGTCTACCTCTTACACAGATACGCAGTATTTT
NA	NA	TRBV14	TRBJ2-2	CASSQDRSSANTGELFF	TGTGCCAGCAGCCAAGATAGGTCCAGCGCGAACACCGGGGAGCTGTTTTTT
NA	TRBD1	TRBV5-1	TRBJ1-4	CASSFVTGTNEKLFF	TGCGCCAGCAGCTTCGTGACAGGGACTAATGAAAAACTGTTTTTT
few	NA	TRBV4-3	TRBJ2-7	CASSQEKGYDEQYF	TGCGCCAGCAGCCAAGAGAAAGGGTATGACGAGCAGTACTTC
NA	TRBD2	TRBV19	TRBJ2-5	CASSSGTSGRKETQYF	TGTGCCAGTAGTTCCGGGACTAGCGGGAGAAAAGAGACCCAGTACTTC
NA	TRBD1	TRBV11-2	TRBJ2-3	CATRGTGGTDTQYF	TGTGCCACCCGGGGGACAGGAGGCACAGATACGCAGTATTTT
NA	NA	TRBV7-9	TRBJ1-1	CASSLAGAENTEAFF	TGTGCCAGCAGCTTAGCGGGGGCCGAGAACACTGAAGCTTTCTTT
NA	TRBD2	TRBV29-1	TRBJ2-3	CSVETLAGVEDTQYF	TGCAGCGTTGAAACGCTAGCGGGAGTGGAAGATACGCAGTATTTT
many	NA	TRBV5-1	TRBJ2-1	CASKDGDGVYNEQFF	TGCGCCAGCAAGGACGGGGATGGGGTCTACAATGAGCAGTTCTTC
many	TRBD1	TRBV29-1	TRBJ2-7	CSVQGASYEQYF	TGCAGCGTGCAGGGGGCCTCCTACGAGCAGTACTTC
few	TRBD1	TRBV5-1	TRBJ2-7	CASSSTTGDFSYEQYF	TGCGCCAGCAGCTCGACTACAGGGGATTTCTCCTACGAGCAGTACTTC
few	NA	TRBV28	TRBJ1-1	CASSLWGGRGDPEAFF	TGTGCCAGCAGTTTATGGGGGGGCAGGGGAGACCCTGAAGCTTTCTTT
NA	TRBD1	TRBV5-1	TRBJ2-1	CASSATTGGREQFF	TGCGCCAGCAGCGCAACAACAGGGGGCAGGGAGCAGTTCTTC
NA	TRBD1	TRBV6-1	TRBJ2-1	CASQIPGQGRNEQFF	TGTGCCAGCCAGATTCCGGGACAGGGACGCAATGAGCAGTTCTTC
NA	NA	TRBV18	TRBJ2-3	CASSPQPSSRSTDTQYF	TGTGCCAGCTCACCCCAACCCAGCAGCAGAAGCACAGATACGCAGTATTTT
NA	TRBD1	TRBV18	TRBJ2-7	CASSPGTGHEQYF	TGTGCCAGCTCACCCGGGACAGGGCACGAGCAGTACTTC
many	NA	TRBV7-9	TRBJ1-1	CASSLVWSLTLNTEAFF	TGTGCCAGCAGCTTAGTCTGGTCCCTTACACTGAACACTGAAGCTTTCTTT
few	NA	TRBV28	TRBJ2-3	CASLYPGGDTQYF	TGTGCCAGCCTCTATCCGGGCGGCGATACGCAGTATTTT
NA	TRBD1	TRBV7-9	TRBJ1-1	CASSYEPGTANTEAFF	TGTGCCAGCAGCTATGAACCCGGGACAGCGAACACTGAAGCTTTCTTT
NA	NA	TRBV5-5	TRBJ2-6	CASSTTDSGANVLTF	TGTGCCAGCAGCACGACCGACTCTGGGGCCAACGTCCTGACTTTC